A single sample gave rise to the 20 T cell receptor beta chains below, sequenced in a study of shared clonotypes between healthy human individuals (dated by TCRdb to 2020 to 2021). Receptors were amplified or captured by the immunoSEQ multiplex PCR assay. TCRdb obtained this table from immuneACCESS and retained in-frame rearrangements with V and J assigned. These tables miss some clones; where compared with another copy, unresolved V genes account for less than half of the shortfall, and the remainder is unexplained. This sample is represented by a few million clones; just over 90% of them were singletons. The ten largest clones represent around 1.7% of the sample. For the CD8 naive samples, CD45RO-negative cells were positively selected for CCR7, yielding a CD45RA+CCR7+ population from which TemRA cells were excluded. The sample consisted of naive CD8+ T cells from PBMCs. This specimen's cell subset or site label, interpreted: CD45RA+CCR7+. Receptors originate from a young man in good health. Some clones in this sample may be carry-over from other donors' samples.

The chain employs TRBV2 and TRBJ2-1; TRBD1 matches 8 bases. Germline V gives CDR1 SNHLY, CDR2 FYNNEI. With 5 bases clipped from V and 5 bases from J, the junction kept 11 bases outside the gene matches. The CDR3 loop spans 16 amino acids. The DNA for the CDR3 is TGTGCCAGCAGTCGACAGGGGCCCCGGACCCACAATGAGCAGTTCTTC. Its protein product is CASSRQGPRTHNEQFF. Looking up the rest from reference TRBV2 and TRBJ2-1 gives the full variable domain: EPEVTQTPSHQVTQMGQEVILRCVPISNHLYFYWYRQILGQKVEFLVSFYNNEISEKSEIFDDQFSVERPDGSNFTLKIRSTKLEDSAMYFCASSRQGPRTHNEQFFGPGTRLTVL.

This chain links TRBV19 with TRBJ2-2; unclear D gene. Germline V CDR1 and CDR2: LNHDA, SQIVND (reference sequence). This CDR3 region has 15 residues. The germline V and J ends were trimmed by 5 bases and 5 bases, with 15 bases remaining between them. CDR3: CASSLRRGFTGELFF. CDR3 bases: TGTGCCAGTAGTCTAAGGAGAGGTTTTACCGGGGAGCTGTTTTTT.

The rearrangement links TRBV5-4 to TRBJ1-5, with D perhaps TRBD1 (5 bases). V lost 5 bases and J lost 7, with 19 bases in between. This CDR3 has 15 amino acids. The germline gives CDR1 SGHNT, CDR2 YYREEE (reference sequence). The DNA of the CDR3 is TGTGCCAGCAGGTCGGGACGGACTTTTGAGCAGCCCCAGCATTTT. The encoded protein is CASRSGRTFEQPQHF.

V and J are TRBV10-2 and TRBJ2-5; D perhaps matches TRBD2 (5 bases). The germline V gene has CDR1 WSHSY and CDR2 SAAADI. Trimming cost V 7 bases and J 5 bases, with 17 bases left between them. The CDR3 loop spans 14 amino acids. The CDR3 DNA reads as TGCGCCAGCATTCCCCTCCTTCCGGGGGAGACCCAGTACTTC. Encoded protein: CASIPLLPGETQYF.

About this clone: Other DNA sequences in the same sample also yield this CDR3. The rearrangement uses TRBV28 and TRBJ2-3; D unresolved. CDR1 and CDR2 (germline): MDHEN, SYDVKM. The CDR3 consists of 14 residues. V lost 6 bases and J 0 bases, leaving 10 bases between the germline ends. The CDR3 nucleotides read TGTGCCAGCAGCCTCAGCCCTAGCACAGATACGCAGTATTTT. Translation: CASSLSPSTDTQYF.

The rearrangement joins TRBV5-6 to TRBJ2-1, with 9 positions matching TRBD2. The CDR3 totals 17 residues. Germline V gene lookup returns CDR1 SGHDT and CDR2 YYEEEE. Germline trimming cut 4 bases from V and 3 bases from J; bases unmatched to any gene: 11. Here the CDR3 DNA reads TGTGCCAGCAGCGGGGCCCTAGCGGGACCACTCTACAATGAGCAGTTCTTC. Its protein product is CASSGALAGPLYNEQFF.

The chain links TRBV2 to TRBJ2-1; TRBD1 or TRBD2 may be the D gene (5 bases each). Germline CDR1 reads SNHLY; CDR2 reads FYNNEI. Deletions cut 3 bases from V and 6 bases from J, with 15 bases between. The CDR3 totals 15 residues. CDR3 in amino acids: CASSDGWGSTNEQFF. The CDR3 DNA reads as TGTGCCAGCAGTGATGGATGGGGGAGCACCAATGAGCAGTTCTTC.

The chain carries TRBV19 and TRBJ1-2; TRBD1 might be the D (5 bases). V shed 3 bases and J shed 4 bases, with 30 bases lying between them. Germline V gene data show CDR1 as LNHDA and CDR2 as SQIVND (reference sequence). The CDR3 is 20 amino acids. CDR3 coding DNA: TGTGCCAGTAGTATGTACTTCCGTGAATCAATCCTCACCGGGGGCTATGGCTACACCTTC. It yields the protein CASSMYFRESILTGGYGYTF.

V usage is TRBV7-8 and J usage is TRBJ1-4; TRBD1 agrees at 8 bases. This CDR3 contains 15 residues. The trim removed 5 bases at V and 7 bases at J, leaving 9 bases unmatched. The germline V gene has CDR1 SGHVS and CDR2 FQNEAQ. The CDR3 region has the DNA TGTGCCAGCAGCACCTCAGGGGGCGGAGGTGAAAAACTGTTTTTT. It specifies CASSTSGGGGEKLFF.

This chain joins TRBV19 and TRBJ2-5; no definite D call. This CDR3 comprises 17 residues. V lost 0 bases and J 0 bases, leaving 14 bases between the germline ends. Germline CDR1 reads LNHDA; CDR2 reads SQIVND (reference sequence). CDR3 nucleotide sequence: TGTGCCAGTAGTATAGATCTCAGCAGTCGGAACCAAGAGACCCAGTACTTC. This gives the protein CASSIDLSSRNQETQYF.

The V call is TRBV29-1, the J call TRBJ2-7; tentatively, D is TRBD1 or TRBD2 (5 bases each). With 7 bases removed from V and 5 bases from J, the gap between germline ends came to 18 bases. The CDR3 covers 13 residues. Germline assignment: CDR1 SQVTM and CDR2 ANQGSEA. The CDR3 sequence is CSGGEGIPHEQYF. The CDR3 DNA is TGCAGCGGGGGCGAGGGGATCCCCCACGAGCAGTACTTC.

The gene calls are TRBV6-4 and TRBJ2-5; weak D call: TRBD2 (5 bases). Germline-derived CDR1 and CDR2 are MRHNA and SNTAGT. The CDR3 runs 15 residues. The V gene lost 0 bases and the J gene lost 1 base, with 9 bases spanning the gap. The CDR3 DNA sequence: TGTGCCAGCAGTGACTCGATGGACTTCCAAGAGACCCAGTACTTC. Its protein product is CASSDSMDFQETQYF.

The genes are TRBV6-5 and TRBJ2-7; D possibly uses TRBD1 or TRBD2 (5 bases each). Looked up from germline, CDR1 is MNHEY and CDR2 is SVGAGI. Trimming stripped 6 bases from V and 6 bases from J, with 12 bases between. The CDR3 runs to 12 residues. The CDR3, as DNA: TGTGCCAGCAGCTGGGACCCCTCCGAGCAGTACTTC. This gives the protein CASSWDPSEQYF.

The J gene is TRBJ2-7, the V gene TRBV9; possible D gene TRBD1, 5 bases. Deletions cut 4 bases from V and 1 base from J, with 18 bases between. Germline CDR1 is SGDLS and CDR2 is YYNGEE. CDR3 length: 16 residues. The CDR3 loop reads CASSPDGRTTSYEQYF. The CDR3, as DNA: TGTGCCAGCAGCCCAGACGGACGGACAACTTCCTACGAGCAGTACTTC. Full variable domain (missing parts from reference TRBV9 and TRBJ2-7): DSGVTQTPKHLITATGQRVTLRCSPRSGDLSVYWYQQSLDQGLQFLIQYYNGEERAKGNILERFSAQQFPDLHSELNLSSLELGDSALYFCASSPDGRTTSYEQYFGPGTRLTVT.

About this clone itself: The same CDR3 is also encoded by other DNA sequences in this sample. This sequence joins TRBV9 and TRBJ2-7, with 7 positions matching TRBD2. After removal of 0 bases from V and 1 base from J, the junction contained 4 bases not matched to a gene. CDR1 SGDLS and CDR2 YYNGEE come from the germline V gene. CDR3 size: 15 residues. The CDR3 spells CASSVAGGSSYEQYF. Here the CDR3 DNA reads TGTGCCAGCAGCGTAGCGGGGGGATCATCCTACGAGCAGTACTTC.

J is TRBJ1-3 and V is TRBV19; D unclear. The V end lost 6 bases, the J end lost 7 bases, and 13 bases lay between the germline ends. Looked up from germline, CDR1 is LNHDA and CDR2 is SQIVND (reference sequence). The CDR3 is 13 amino acids. DNA for the CDR3: TGTGCCAGTAGAAGGTCAGAGCACAACACCATATATTTT. Encoded protein: CASRRSEHNTIYF.

The gene calls are TRBV6-4 and TRBJ2-1, with D possibly TRBD2 on 6 matching bases. Germline CDR1 and CDR2: MRHNA and SNTAGT. V lost 0 bases to trimming and J lost 2 bases, with 11 bases between them. There are 16 residues in the CDR3. DNA of the CDR3: TGTGCCAGCAGTGACTCCGGGACGGGAGCCTACAATGAGCAGTTCTTC. Translation gives CASSDSGTGAYNEQFF.

The V call is TRBV9, the J call TRBJ2-7; TRBD2 aligns across 13 bases. The CDR3 extends over 17 amino acids. The germline gives CDR1 SGDLS, CDR2 YYNGEE. V shed 4 bases and J 2 bases; nucleotides not matched to a gene: 9. The CDR3 nucleotides are TGTGCCAGCAGCTCCAGGACTAGCGGGGGAACCACCTACGAGCAGTACTTC. Encoded protein: CASSSRTSGGTTYEQYF.

V gene TRBV5-1 combines with J gene TRBJ1-2; 7 positions agree with TRBD1. The CDR3 runs 17 residues. CDR1 and CDR2 (germline): SGHRS, YFSETQ. With V trimmed by 2 bases and J by 4 bases, 14 bases remained unmatched. The CDR3 coding sequence is TGCGCCAGCAGCTTTTCTGGGACAGCTTCCTCCCTCTATGGCTACACCTTC. This gives the protein CASSFSGTASSLYGYTF.

V usage is TRBV4-1 and J usage is TRBJ2-7, with D perhaps TRBD2 (5 bases). The length of the CDR3 is 15 residues. Germline V gene lookup returns CDR1 MGHRA and CDR2 YSYEKL. Trimming pared 1 base from V and 2 bases from J, leaving 12 bases between. The CDR3 bases are TGCGCCAGCAGCCAAGGAGGAGGCGAGGCCTACGAGCAGTACTTC. Its translation: CASSQGGGEAYEQYF.